Below are 19 T cell receptor beta chains sequenced from a single sample in a study of blood T cell repertoires in COVID-19. Sequencing used immunoSEQ multiplex PCR; TCRdb keeps in-frame clones, though not all of them. The table shows some 330,000 clones, with roughly 88% occurring only once. The material sequenced was peripheral blood. The receptors were gathered from a woman in her 50s with active or convalescent COVID-19.

This sequence joins TRBV6-6 and TRBJ2-7, with 10 bases identical to TRBD1. The germline CDR1 and CDR2 sequences are MNHNY and SVGAGI (reference sequence). The CDR3 contains 16 residues. The ends lost 5 bases at V and 7 bases at J; junction bases unmatched: 14. CDR3 loop: CASSRAMGTGVGEQYF. The DNA of the CDR3 is TGTGCCAGCAGTCGCGCAATGGGGACAGGGGTTGGTGAGCAGTACTTC.

The chain recombines TRBV28 with TRBJ1-5; D is uncertain. The ends were cut back, 3 bases at V and 0 bases at J, with 9 bases in the middle. Germline V CDR1 and CDR2: MDHEN, SYDVKM. The CDR3 sequence is 15 residues long. CDR3 amino acids: CASSLWGDSNQPQHF. The CDR3 bases are TGTGCCAGCAGTTTGTGGGGAGATAGCAATCAGCCCCAGCATTTT. The complete variable domain, with remaining parts taken from reference TRBV28 and TRBJ1-5, reads DVKVTQSSRYLVKRTGEKVFLECVQDMDHENMFWYRQDPGLGLRLIYFSYDVKMKEKGDIPEGYSVSREKKERFSLILESASTNQTSMYLCASSLWGDSNQPQHFGDGTRLSIL.

V gene TRBV4-1 combines with J gene TRBJ2-7, with 8 nucleotides matching TRBD1. The CDR3 consists of 16 residues. Trimming removed 1 base from V and 2 bases from J; junction bases left unmatched: 7. The germline gives CDR1 MGHRA, CDR2 YSYEKL. This CDR3 is CASSQVQTGETYEQYF. CDR3 DNA: TGCGCCAGCAGCCAAGTCCAGACAGGGGAGACCTACGAGCAGTACTTC.

V gene TRBV11-2 combines with J gene TRBJ2-3, with 7 bases that match TRBD2. The CDR3 is 16 residues long. Unmatched junction bases numbered 8, after V lost 5 bases and J lost 0 bases. CDR1 and CDR2 from the germline V gene are SGHAT and FQNNGV. CDR3 sequence (DNA): TGTGCCAGCAGCCCGCTCCCAGCGGGGAGCACAGATACGCAGTATTTT. This codes for CASSPLPAGSTDTQYF.

This chain links TRBV27 with TRBJ1-5; 12 nucleotides align to TRBD1. Germline CDR1 and CDR2: MNHEY and SMNVEV (reference sequence). With 5 bases clipped from V and 9 bases from J, the junction kept 11 bases outside the gene matches. This CDR3 comprises 16 residues. The CDR3 protein is CASSRTGTGGGWPQHF. DNA for the CDR3: TGTGCCAGCAGTCGCACCGGGACAGGGGGCGGGTGGCCCCAGCATTTT.

This sequence joins TRBV7-9 and TRBJ1-1, with D possibly matching TRBD1 (5 bases). Germline CDR1 is SEHNR and CDR2 is FQNEAQ (reference sequence). The CDR3 is 13 residues long. V gave up 5 bases and J gave up 1 base, with 8 bases separating them. This chain's CDR3 is CASSADTNTEAFF. DNA for the CDR3: TGTGCCAGCAGCGCGGACACGAACACTGAAGCTTTCTTT.

The chain employs TRBV20-1 and TRBJ1-2, with a weak D call TRBD1 (5 bases). V lost 8 bases, J lost 7 bases, and 14 bases lay in between. The CDR3 covers 11 residues. Germline V lookup: CDR1 DFQATT, CDR2 SNEGSKA (reference sequence). CDR3 residues: CSLTWGGGYTF. The CDR3 DNA is TGCAGTTTAACATGGGGGGGTGGCTACACCTTC.

The chain carries TRBV4-1 and TRBJ2-1; weak D call: TRBD2 (6 bases). Between the trimmed V and J ends, which lost 4 bases and 3 bases, there was a span of 7 bases. The CDR3 is 13 amino acids. CDR1 and CDR2 (germline): MGHRA, YSYEKL. CDR3 in amino acids: CASSREDYNEQFF. The CDR3 DNA is TGCGCCAGCAGCCGGGAGGACTACAATGAGCAGTTCTTC.

J is TRBJ1-5 and V is TRBV28; D unclear. The V end lost 5 bases, the J end lost 11 bases, and 19 bases lay between the germline ends. Per germline, CDR1 MDHEN and CDR2 SYDVKM. This CDR3 region has 14 residues. The CDR3 DNA is TGTGCCAGCAGTCCACCCGAGTGGCTCGGAGCCCAGCATTTT. Encoded protein: CASSPPEWLGAQHF.

CDR3 protein: CASSLENGVVEKLFF. CDR3 coding DNA: TGTGCCAGCTCACTGGAGAACGGGGTAGTTGAAAAACTGTTTTTT. The chain recombines TRBV18 with TRBJ1-4; D not resolved. CDR1 and CDR2 from the germline V gene are KGHSH and LQKENI. This CDR3 has 15 residues. V gave up 4 bases and J gave up 7 bases, with 16 bases separating them.

The gene calls are TRBV9 and TRBJ1-2; tentative D call: TRBD1 (5 bases). Per germline, CDR1 SGDLS and CDR2 YYNGEE. This CDR3 is 14 amino acids long. The V gene lost 4 bases and the J gene lost 7 bases, with 17 bases spanning the gap. The CDR3 loop is CASSPHSRVSGYTF. The CDR3 nucleotides read TGTGCCAGCAGCCCTCATTCCAGGGTTAGTGGCTACACCTTC.

The chain carries TRBV30 and TRBJ2-1, with D possibly being TRBD2 (6 bases). This CDR3 is 16 amino acids long. Germline CDR1 is GTSNPN and CDR2 is SVGIG (reference sequence). V lost 4 bases and J 2 bases, leaving 18 bases between the germline ends. CDR3 amino acids: CAWTPGRTKPYNEQFF. The CDR3 nucleotides read TGTGCCTGGACCCCGGGGCGGACTAAGCCCTACAATGAGCAGTTCTTC.

The chain recombines TRBV10-3 with TRBJ2-5; D might be TRBD2 (6 bases). Germline lookup yields CDR1 ENHRY and CDR2 SYGVKD. CDR3 length equals 15 residues. V shed 3 bases and J shed 0 bases, with 11 bases lying between them. CDR3 DNA sequence: TGTGCCATCAGTGACCCCAGGGACTACCAAGAGACCCAGTACTTC. Residues: CAISDPRDYQETQYF.

This chain uses TRBV5-1 with TRBJ1-3, with D hard to call. The CDR3 has 13 amino acids. CDR1 SGHRS and CDR2 YFSETQ come from the germline V gene. Deletions cut 0 bases from V and 7 bases from J, with 8 bases between. The CDR3 spells CASSLGGGNTIYF. The CDR3 nucleotides are TGCGCCAGCAGCTTGGGCGGAGGGAACACCATATATTTT.

The chain has TRBV30 and TRBJ1-1; D is undetermined. Germline V CDR1 and CDR2: GTSNPN, SVGIG (reference sequence). This CDR3 has 11 residues. V gave up 3 bases and J gave up 10 bases, with 12 bases separating them. Here the CDR3 DNA reads TGTGCCTGGAGCGAGAGCCGAGGAGCTTTCTTT. Its protein product is CAWSESRGAFF.

This clone appeared a single time. The V gene is TRBV15, the J gene TRBJ1-2, with a possible D match to TRBD1 (5 bases). CDR3 length equals 13 residues. Germline V gene sequence: CDR1 LNHNV, CDR2 YYDKDF (reference sequence). V was trimmed by 5 bases and J by 4 bases, leaving 11 bases between them. The DNA for the CDR3 is TGTGCCACCAGCCAGACAGAGATCTATGGCTACACCTTC. This encodes CATSQTEIYGYTF.

This clone was seen a handful of times. The gene calls are TRBV9 and TRBJ1-1; 7 bases are shared with TRBD1. J lost 3 bases, V lost 4 bases, and 6 bases had no gene match. The CDR3 totals 14 residues. CDR1 and CDR2 from the germline V gene are SGDLS and YYNGEE. The CDR3 region is CASSTTTGYTEAFF. The CDR3, as DNA: TGTGCCAGCAGCACCACGACAGGGTACACTGAAGCTTTCTTT.

The CDR3 DNA is TGCGCCAGCAGCCTATCGACAGGACAGTCTAACTATGGCTACACCTTC. This translates into CASSLSTGQSNYGYTF. The V call is TRBV5-1, the J call TRBJ1-2; the D gene is possibly TRBD1 (6 bases). Trimming removed 4 bases at V and 0 bases at J, with 16 bases between. CDR3 size: 16 residues. CDR1 is SGHRS, CDR2 YFSETQ, per germline.

The rearrangement joins TRBV7-2 to TRBJ2-5; 9 nucleotides agree with TRBD1. With V trimmed by 4 bases and J by 4 bases, 4 bases remained unmatched. Germline V CDR1 and CDR2: SGHTA, FQGNSA. The CDR3 totals 14 residues. The CDR3: CASSSNRGRETQYF. CDR3 bases: TGTGCCAGCAGCTCCAACAGGGGGCGAGAGACCCAGTACTTC.